This record looks at one TCR beta chain sequence and its context. What it binds is unknown. Being one base from a much bigger clone, this may be a read error. In the authors' methods: From about 22,000 to 700,000 TCRs were found per sample, with a median of 95,638. TCRdb re-analysed the RACE reads in MiXCR, keeping a single row per CDR3 protein. The V and J calls, along with clone size, are taken from TCRdb and not from the paper's own processing. The data show 80,000 to 95,000 distinct CDR3 sequences, about 10% seen once. This sample was included in a study of human T cells and chemical hapten exposure. Overall study: Patch testing was performed with 0.01% DPC on the upper back, with reading at 6 days. Minor volume differences among pooled libraries chiefly drove per-sample TCR yield variation.

This sample's time point: patch test 1, 2 weeks after DPC sensitization. Specified treatment: therapeutic diphenylcyclopropenone sensitization with weekly scalp DPC. The CDR3 covers 14 residues. The V gene end was trimmed by 8 bases and the J gene end by 4 bases; junction bases not matched to a gene: 10. Per germline, CDR1 MRHNA and CDR2 SNTAGT. General study results and limits: Controls had significantly fewer large CDR3 similarity clusters than were formed by expanded TCRs.

This clonotype was obtained from a woman aged 50 to 60 with alopecia areata. Some clones in this sample may be carry-over from other donors' samples. The sample consisted of whole blood, taken in connection with sensitization to the hapten diphenylcyclopropenone (DPC). The gene calls are TRBV6-4 and TRBJ1-1; TRBD1 matches at 7 bases. The CDR3 spells CASGETGSSTEAFF. The CDR3 DNA reads as TGTGCCAGCGGCGAGACAGGGTCGAGCACTGAAGCTTTCTTT.